This T cell receptor (beta chain) was retrieved from a study of control samples from healthy donors and cancer patients. Here immunoSEQ multiplex PCR was the method, and the copy in TCRdb shows in-frame clones only, minus some. Of under 60,000 clones in the sample, 94% were seen once. The CDR3 loop spans 16 amino acids. A single count supports this clone. The V gene is TRBV21-1, the J gene TRBJ2-1; the table's D call TRBD1 went unverified against the DNA. TRBV21-1 is a recognized pseudogene. Sequenced input: blood. The clonotype originates from a man aged 25-45 years in good health. The CDR3 region is CASSKDGQGSYNEQFF. The CDR3, as DNA: TGTGCCAGCAGCAAAGACGGACAGGGCTCCTACAATGAGCAGTTCTTC.